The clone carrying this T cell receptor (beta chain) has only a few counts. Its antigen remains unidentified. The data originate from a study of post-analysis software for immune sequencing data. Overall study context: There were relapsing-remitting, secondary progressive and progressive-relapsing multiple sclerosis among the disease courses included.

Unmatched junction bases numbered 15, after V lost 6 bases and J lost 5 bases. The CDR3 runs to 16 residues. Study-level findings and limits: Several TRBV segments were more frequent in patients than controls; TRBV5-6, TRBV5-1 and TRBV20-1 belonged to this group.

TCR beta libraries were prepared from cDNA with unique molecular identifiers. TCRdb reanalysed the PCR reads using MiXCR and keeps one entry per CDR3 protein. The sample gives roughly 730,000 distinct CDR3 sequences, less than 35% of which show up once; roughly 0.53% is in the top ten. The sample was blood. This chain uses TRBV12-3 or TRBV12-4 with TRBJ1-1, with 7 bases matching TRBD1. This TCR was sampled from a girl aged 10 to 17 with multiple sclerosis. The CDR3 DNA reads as TGTGCCAGCAGCCACCCACGGGACAGCCTCGGGACTGAAGCTTTCTTT. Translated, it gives CASSHPRDSLGTEAFF.